This T cell receptor (beta chain) was profiled in a study of T-cell memory formation after mild COVID-19. Background on the study: Each donor largely had its own TCR clusters. Whole-study results and caveats: Mainly CM and EM harbored the contracting CD4+ clones; mainly EMRA harbored the CD8+ ones. Within pre-infection memory, some responding clones were found, suggesting cross-reactive memory joined.

The 5'RACE method, run with constant-segment primers, produced TCR alpha and TCR beta cDNA libraries (carrying sample barcodes and UMIs). TCRdb passed the 5' RACE reads through MiXCR, listing each CDR3 protein once. The repertoire includes fewer than 200,000 distinct CDR3 sequences, under 15% of them detected once, and 2.5% to 3.5% sits in the top ten. Concerning this clonotype: What it binds is unknown.

The CDR3 loop spans 14 amino acids. After removal of 4 bases from V and 4 bases from J, the junction contained 6 bases not matched to a gene. The germline V gene has CDR1 SGHRS and CDR2 YFSETQ. The rearrangement joins TRBV5-1 to TRBJ1-1; 8 bases map to TRBD1. Source material: PBMCs or a T cell subset sorted from them (not recorded which). The source of this sequence is a young man who had mild COVID-19 (a few samples of this study predate the infection). Cell type and time point are not known. The CDR3 DNA reads TGCGCCAGCAGCACACAGGGGGGGTCCACTGAAGCTTTCTTT. It yields the protein CASSTQGGSTEAFF.